Listed below are T cell receptor beta chains from one sample, sequenced in a study of control samples from healthy donors and cancer patients. Here immunoSEQ multiplex PCR was the method, and the copy in TCRdb shows in-frame clones only, minus some. Of more than 150,000 clones listed, about 94% are singletons. The material sequenced was blood. These receptors were obtained from a man between 50 and 59 years old in good health. CDR3s include the opening cysteine and the closing phenylalanine or tryptophan. Each record gives: clone size, V gene, J gene, D gene, CDR3 protein, CDR3 DNA. A D gene is named only where the DNA matches it firmly. Some rows have no size entry. The others give once, few or many, or a class for an expanded clone.

.	TRBV27	TRBJ1-2	.	CASSLAGYGYTF	TGTGCCAGCAGTTTGGCGGGCTATGGCTACACCTTC
.	TRBV5-1	TRBJ1-6	.	CASSIDKGRPLHF	TGCGCCAGCAGCATTGACAAAGGGAGACCCCTCCACTTT
.	TRBV4-1	TRBJ2-3	TRBD2	CASKFAPGGPGADTQYF	TGCGCCAGCAAGTTTGCCCCGGGAGGGCCGGGGGCAGATACGCAGTATTTT
.	TRBV11-2	TRBJ1-1	.	CASSHRVTEAFF	TGTGCCAGCAGCCACAGGGTAACTGAAGCTTTCTTT
few	TRBV5-4	TRBJ1-6	.	CASSLGQGSNSPLHF	TGTGCCAGCAGCTTGGGCCAGGGGAGCAATTCACCCCTCCACTTT
.	TRBV5-1	TRBJ1-1	.	CASSLDRNTEAFF	TGCGCCAGCAGCTTGGACCGGAACACTGAAGCTTTCTTT
few	TRBV6-1	TRBJ1-2	.	CASSESGSYGYTF	TGTGCCAGCAGTGAAAGCGGTAGCTATGGCTACACCTTC
.	TRBV6-5	TRBJ1-5	.	CASSYRAGSNQPQHF	TGTGCCAGCAGTTACCGGGCAGGTAGCAATCAGCCCCAGCATTTT
.	TRBV5-1	TRBJ2-3	TRBD2	CASSPGLAGGVTDTQYF	TGCGCCAGCAGCCCGGGACTAGCGGGAGGGGTCACAGATACGCAGTATTTT
once	TRBV23-1	TRBJ2-7	TRBD1	CASRIQGSKQYF	TGCGCCAGCAGAATACAGGGGTCTAAGCAGTACTTC
.	TRBV12-3/TRBV12-4	TRBJ2-1	TRBD2	CASSPGGYNEQFF	TGTGCCAGCAGTCCGGGGGGCTACAATGAGCAGTTCTTC
.	TRBV11-3	TRBJ2-1	.	CASSPDGTYNEQFF	TGTGCCAGCAGCCCGGACGGGACCTACAATGAGCAGTTCTTC
few	TRBV2	TRBJ2-7	TRBD1	CASSLGPGQGVEQYF	TGTGCCAGCAGTTTGGGCCCGGGACAGGGGGTCGAGCAGTACTTC
.	TRBV3-1/TRBV3-2	TRBJ1-5	TRBD1	CASSQDRTGFQPQHF	TGTGCCAGCAGCCAAGACCGGACAGGGTTTCAGCCCCAGCATTTT
.	TRBV25-1	TRBJ1-3	.	CASSDRQVSSGNTIYF	TGTGCCAGCAGTGATCGACAGGTTTCCTCTGGAAACACCATATATTTT
few	TRBV2	TRBJ1-2	TRBD1	CASSWTGGEYGYTF	TGTGCCAGCAGCTGGACAGGGGGCGAGTATGGCTACACCTTC
.	TRBV6-6	TRBJ2-1	.	CASSRASSESYNEQFF	TGTGCCAGCAGTCGAGCCTCTAGCGAGTCCTACAATGAGCAGTTCTTC
once	TRBV28	TRBJ2-7	TRBD2	CASSGGGLAGHEQYF	TGTGCCAGCAGTGGGGGGGGACTAGCGGGGCACGAGCAGTACTTC
.	TRBV9	TRBJ2-1	.	CASSVSYYNEQFF	TGTGCCAGCAGCGTATCCTACTACAATGAGCAGTTCTTC
once	TRBV18	TRBJ1-1	TRBD1	CASSPRTGENTEAFF	TGTGCCAGCTCACCGCGGACAGGGGAAAACACTGAAGCTTTCTTT
.	TRBV28	TRBJ2-7	TRBD1	CASSLGQGITYEQYF	TGTGCCAGCAGTCTCGGACAGGGGATTACCTACGAGCAGTACTTC
.	TRBV18	TRBJ2-2	TRBD2	CASSPTSGRNTGELFF	TGTGCCAGCTCACCAACGAGCGGGAGGAACACCGGGGAGCTGTTTTTT
.	TRBV11-2	TRBJ2-7	TRBD1	CASSWTGNEQYF	TGTGCCAGCAGTTGGACAGGGAACGAGCAGTACTTC
.	TRBV3-1/TRBV3-2	TRBJ2-6	.	CASSHRITSGANVLTF	TGTGCCAGCAGCCACCGCATTACCTCTGGGGCCAACGTCCTGACTTTC
.	TRBV20-1	TRBJ1-2	.	CSATETYGYTF	TGCAGTGCCACAGAGACCTATGGCTACACCTTC
.	TRBV19	TRBJ2-1	TRBD1	CASSILVGQGPNNEQFF	TGTGCCAGTAGTATTCTAGTCGGACAGGGGCCTAACAATGAGCAGTTCTTC
.	TRBV5-6	TRBJ1-2	.	CASSLVFLGYTF	TGTGCCAGCAGCTTGGTCTTCCTGGGCTACACCTTC
.	TRBV13	TRBJ2-2	.	CASKRGGATGELFF	TGTGCCAGCAAGCGAGGGGGGGCCACCGGGGAGCTGTTTTTT
.	TRBV9	TRBJ1-2	.	CASSVGGAPGYTF	TGTGCCAGCAGCGTAGGTGGGGCCCCTGGCTACACCTTC
.	TRBV7-2	TRBJ2-1	.	CASSLARQHNEQFF	TGTGCCAGCAGCTTAGCGCGTCAGCACAATGAGCAGTTCTTC
once	TRBV2	TRBJ2-5	.	CASSELPRETQYF	TGTGCCAGCAGTGAATTACCTCGGGAGACCCAGTACTTC
once	TRBV6-4	TRBJ1-5	.	CASSGGGRNQPQHF	TGTGCCAGCAGTGGCGGCGGGAGAAATCAGCCCCAGCATTTT
.	TRBV10-1	TRBJ2-7	.	CASGQDGSYEQYF	TGCGCCAGCGGCCAGGACGGCTCCTACGAGCAGTACTTC
.	TRBV5-6	TRBJ1-5	TRBD1	CASSLGQGGQPQHF	TGTGCCAGCAGCTTGGGACAGGGTGGCCAGCCCCAGCATTTT
once	TRBV11-3	TRBJ2-1	TRBD2	CASSVLGGSGRANEQFF	TGTGCCAGCAGCGTACTAGGAGGTAGCGGGAGGGCCAATGAGCAGTTCTTC
.	TRBV2	TRBJ2-2	.	CASSESGSESGELFF	TGTGCCAGCAGTGAATCCGGGAGTGAGTCCGGGGAGCTGTTTTTT
.	TRBV5-4	TRBJ2-2	.	CASSLAAGFAGELFF	TGTGCCAGCAGCCTGGCGGCAGGGTTCGCCGGGGAGCTGTTTTTT
.	TRBV27	TRBJ2-7	TRBD2	CASSLTSGYEQYF	TGTGCCAGCAGCCTGACTAGCGGTTACGAGCAGTACTTC
.	TRBV19	TRBJ2-4	.	CASSIPTGMAHIQYF	TGTGCCAGTAGTATCCCCACAGGGATGGCCCACATTCAGTACTTC
.	TRBV4-1	TRBJ2-7	TRBD2	CASSRRLAGDVPLRYF	TGCGCCAGCAGCCGCCGACTAGCGGGAGACGTCCCGTTAAGGTACTTC
.	TRBV7-9	TRBJ1-1	.	CASSPRQNTEAFF	TGTGCCAGCAGTCCTAGACAGAACACTGAAGCTTTCTTT
.	TRBV7-9	TRBJ2-7	.	CASSPLGVLSEQYF	TGTGCCAGCAGCCCCTTAGGGGTGTTGAGCGAGCAGTACTTC
.	TRBV5-1	TRBJ2-5	TRBD2	CASSLAATSGRAGTDTQYF	TGCGCCAGCAGCTTGGCCGCGACTAGCGGGAGGGCCGGGACAGATACCCAGTACTTC
.	TRBV4-1	TRBJ1-2	TRBD1	CASSQGRGGYGYTF	TGCGCCAGCAGCCAAGGCAGGGGGGGATATGGCTACACCTTC
.	TRBV30	TRBJ2-7	.	CAWRDGPSPYEQYF	TGTGCCTGGAGGGATGGCCCCAGCCCCTACGAGCAGTACTTC
.	TRBV20-1	TRBJ2-7	TRBD1	CSASLSRDRFSYEQYF	TGCAGTGCTAGTCTTTCCCGGGACAGATTTTCCTACGAGCAGTACTTC
.	TRBV4-1	TRBJ2-3	.	CASSLQGAADTQYF	TGCGCCAGCAGCCTACAGGGAGCGGCAGATACGCAGTATTTT
.	TRBV6-2/TRBV6-3	TRBJ2-1	TRBD2	CASSYSRYAGAPGSYNEQFF	TGTGCCAGCAGTTACTCGCGCTACGCGGGAGCTCCGGGCTCCTACAATGAGCAGTTCTTC
few	TRBV19	TRBJ2-6	.	CASSSPDIAVSGANVLTF	TGTGCCAGTAGTAGCCCGGACATCGCCGTCTCTGGGGCCAACGTCCTGACTTTC
.	TRBV5-1	TRBJ2-1	.	CASSWAAGQAYNEQFF	TGCGCCAGCAGCTGGGCGGCGGGACAAGCCTACAATGAGCAGTTCTTC
.	TRBV13	TRBJ1-4	TRBD1	CASSLGQGAGNEKLFF	TGTGCCAGCAGCCTGGGACAGGGGGCGGGTAATGAAAAACTGTTTTTT
.	TRBV19	TRBJ1-5	.	CASSIYRGSNQPQHF	TGTGCCAGTAGTATATACCGGGGAAGCAATCAGCCCCAGCATTTT
.	TRBV27	TRBJ2-7	.	CASSLLAGRRDLSYEQYF	TGTGCCAGCAGTTTATTGGCAGGGCGACGGGACTTATCCTACGAGCAGTACTTC